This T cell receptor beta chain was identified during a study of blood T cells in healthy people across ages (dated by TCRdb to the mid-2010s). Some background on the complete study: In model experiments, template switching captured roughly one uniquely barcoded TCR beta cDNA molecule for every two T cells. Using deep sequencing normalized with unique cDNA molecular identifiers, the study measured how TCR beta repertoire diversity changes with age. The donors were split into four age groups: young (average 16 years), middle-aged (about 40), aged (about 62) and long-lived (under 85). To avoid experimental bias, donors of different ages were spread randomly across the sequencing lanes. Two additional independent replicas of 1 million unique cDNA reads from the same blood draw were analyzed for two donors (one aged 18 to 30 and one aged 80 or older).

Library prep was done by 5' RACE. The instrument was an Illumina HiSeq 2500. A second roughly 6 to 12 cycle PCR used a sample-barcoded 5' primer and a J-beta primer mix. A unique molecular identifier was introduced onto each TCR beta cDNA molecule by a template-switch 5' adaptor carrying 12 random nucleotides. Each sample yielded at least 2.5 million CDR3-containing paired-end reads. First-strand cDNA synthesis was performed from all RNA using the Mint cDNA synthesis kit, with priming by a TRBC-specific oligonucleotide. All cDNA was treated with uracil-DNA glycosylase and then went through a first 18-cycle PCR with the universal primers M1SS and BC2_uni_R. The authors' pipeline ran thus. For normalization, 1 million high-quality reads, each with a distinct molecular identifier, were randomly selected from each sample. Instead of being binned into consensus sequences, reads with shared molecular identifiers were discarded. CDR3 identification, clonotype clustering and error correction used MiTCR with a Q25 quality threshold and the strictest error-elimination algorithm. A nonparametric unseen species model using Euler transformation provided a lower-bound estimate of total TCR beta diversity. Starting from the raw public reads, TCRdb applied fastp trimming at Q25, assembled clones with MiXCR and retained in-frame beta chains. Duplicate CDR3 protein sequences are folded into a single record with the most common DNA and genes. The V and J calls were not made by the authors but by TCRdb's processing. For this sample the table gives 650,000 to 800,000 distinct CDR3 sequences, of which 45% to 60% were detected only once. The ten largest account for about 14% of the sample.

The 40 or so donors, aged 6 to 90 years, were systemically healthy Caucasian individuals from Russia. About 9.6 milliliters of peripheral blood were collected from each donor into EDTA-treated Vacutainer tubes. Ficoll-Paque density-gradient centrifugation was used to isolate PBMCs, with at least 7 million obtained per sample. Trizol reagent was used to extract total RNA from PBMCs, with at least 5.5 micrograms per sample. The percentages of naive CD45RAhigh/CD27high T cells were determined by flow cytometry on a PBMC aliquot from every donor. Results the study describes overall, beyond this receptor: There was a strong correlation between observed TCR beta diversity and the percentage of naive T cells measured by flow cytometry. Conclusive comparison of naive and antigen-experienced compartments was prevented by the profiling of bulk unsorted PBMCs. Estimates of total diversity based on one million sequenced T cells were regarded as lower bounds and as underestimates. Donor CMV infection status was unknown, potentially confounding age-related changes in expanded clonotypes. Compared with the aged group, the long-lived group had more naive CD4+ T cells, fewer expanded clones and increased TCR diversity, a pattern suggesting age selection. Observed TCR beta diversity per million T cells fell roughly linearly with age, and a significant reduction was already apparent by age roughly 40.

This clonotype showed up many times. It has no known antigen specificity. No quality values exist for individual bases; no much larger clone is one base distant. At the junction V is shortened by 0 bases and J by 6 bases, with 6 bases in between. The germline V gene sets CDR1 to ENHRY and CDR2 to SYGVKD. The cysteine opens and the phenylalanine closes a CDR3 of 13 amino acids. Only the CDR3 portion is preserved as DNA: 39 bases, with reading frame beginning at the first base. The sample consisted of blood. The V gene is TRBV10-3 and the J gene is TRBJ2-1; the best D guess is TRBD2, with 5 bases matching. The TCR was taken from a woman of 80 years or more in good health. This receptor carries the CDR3 CAISESGVNEQFF. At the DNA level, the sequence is TGTGCCATCAGTGAGTCCGGGGTCAATGAGCAGTTCTTC.